The rows below give T cell receptor beta chains drawn from one sample of a study of post-analysis software for immune sequencing data. TCRdb recomputed calls from the PCR reads with MiXCR, one row per CDR3 protein. The table records approximately 260,000 distinct CDR3 sequences, about 38% of them present only once. Sequenced sample: blood. The receptor source for this set is a girl between 5 and 17 years old with multiple sclerosis. Both conserved end residues are part of each CDR3. Not every row has a clone size; where given, it reads once, few, many or a size class.

clone size: .; J gene: TRBJ2-3; V gene: TRBV29-1; CDR3 protein: CSGTGGPDTQYF
clone size: few; J gene: TRBJ2-7; V gene: TRBV20-1; CDR3 protein: CSARTVLGGLAGVNDAYEQYF
clone size: many; J gene: TRBJ2-3; V gene: TRBV5-5; CDR3 protein: CASSPPGVAARTDTQYF
clone size: once; J gene: TRBJ2-7; V gene: TRBV20-1; CDR3 protein: CSARDPGGPTYEQYF
clone size: many; J gene: TRBJ2-1; V gene: TRBV5-1; CDR3 protein: CASSLAATVATEGNEQFF
clone size: .; J gene: TRBJ2-3; V gene: TRBV4-3; CDR3 protein: CASSHPGQGRTDTQYF
clone size: .; J gene: TRBJ2-1; V gene: TRBV7-8; CDR3 protein: CASSPPGTSYNEQFF
clone size: .; J gene: TRBJ1-5; V gene: TRBV5-1; CDR3 protein: CASSLGQLNQPQHF
clone size: many; J gene: TRBJ2-5; V gene: TRBV3-1; CDR3 protein: CASRPGLAGTETQYF
clone size: once; J gene: TRBJ2-7; V gene: TRBV18; CDR3 protein: CASSPNGGTYEQYF
clone size: .; J gene: TRBJ2-7; V gene: TRBV5-6; CDR3 protein: CASSSRQGAKKQYF
clone size: .; J gene: TRBJ2-1; V gene: TRBV20-1; CDR3 protein: CSANGLGRYNEQFF
clone size: .; J gene: TRBJ1-3; V gene: TRBV12-3/TRBV12-4; CDR3 protein: CASSFRAGDTIYF
clone size: .; J gene: TRBJ2-3; V gene: TRBV20-1; CDR3 protein: CSARFGTSARDTQYF
clone size: many; J gene: TRBJ2-5; V gene: TRBV2; CDR3 protein: CASSELGGLGETQYF
clone size: many; J gene: TRBJ2-1; V gene: TRBV20-1; CDR3 protein: CSARVIGWDNEQFF
clone size: many; J gene: TRBJ2-5; V gene: TRBV9; CDR3 protein: CASSAAWGSGEETQYF
clone size: .; J gene: TRBJ1-1; V gene: TRBV27; CDR3 protein: CASSWGPRNTEAFF
clone size: .; J gene: TRBJ2-1; V gene: TRBV27; CDR3 protein: CASRRTSGYNEQFF
clone size: .; J gene: TRBJ1-4; V gene: TRBV7-6; CDR3 protein: CASSLSGRVEKLFF
clone size: .; J gene: TRBJ2-3; V gene: TRBV7-2; CDR3 protein: CASSANQGAPTDTQYF
clone size: .; J gene: TRBJ1-6; V gene: TRBV5-1; CDR3 protein: CASSLNREGSPLHF
clone size: many; J gene: TRBJ2-5; V gene: TRBV11-2; CDR3 protein: CASSLDHQRGKTQYF
clone size: few; J gene: TRBJ1-2; V gene: TRBV5-1; CDR3 protein: CASSLGRSTCYGYTF
clone size: many; J gene: TRBJ2-1; V gene: TRBV20-1; CDR3 protein: CSARDFMGLADHNEQFF
clone size: many; J gene: TRBJ2-6; V gene: TRBV18; CDR3 protein: CASRPAGQPILDSGANVLTF
clone size: many; J gene: TRBJ1-2; V gene: TRBV10-3; CDR3 protein: CAISEDREPSGYTF
clone size: .; J gene: TRBJ1-2; V gene: TRBV2; CDR3 protein: CASPPPGQGKANYGYTF